This entry lists 20 T cell receptor beta chains sequenced from one sample in a study of glioma-infiltrating T cells after dendritic cell vaccination. The sample's time point: after dendritic cell vaccination, including at tumor progression/relapse. Here immunoSEQ multiplex PCR was the method, and the copy in TCRdb shows in-frame clones only, minus some. The sample includes about 91,000 clones, roughly four fifths of them seen just once. The sample consisted of blood, taken after dendritic cell vaccination. The receptors here all came from a human donor with glioblastoma.

The chain recombines TRBV19 with TRBJ1-3, with 8 bases lining up with TRBD1. V was pared by 4 bases and J by 5 bases, with 7 bases of the junction left unmatched. Germline V lookup: CDR1 LNHDA, CDR2 SQIVND (reference sequence). CDR3 length equals 15 residues. CDR3 protein: CASSTPTGERNTIYF. For the CDR3, the DNA is TGTGCCAGTAGTACTCCGACAGGGGAACGAAACACCATATATTTT.

V gene TRBV27 combines with J gene TRBJ2-1; 7 nucleotides agree with TRBD2. There are 15 residues in the CDR3. Trimming removed 3 bases from V and 3 bases from J; junction bases left unmatched: 5. Germline values: CDR1 MNHEY, CDR2 SMNVEV (reference sequence). In nucleotides, the CDR3 is TGTGCCAGCAGTTTGTCTCTAGCGGACTACAATGAGCAGTTCTTC. It yields the protein CASSLSLADYNEQFF.

The chain uses TRBV6-1 and TRBJ2-7; D not certain. Germline-derived CDR1 and CDR2 are MNHNS and SASEGT. The CDR3 sequence is 14 residues long. Trimming pared 8 bases from V and 0 bases from J, leaving 14 bases between. The CDR3 DNA reads as TGTGCCAGCCGAGGCGGATTGAGCTCCTACGAGCAGTACGTC. Residues: CASRGGLSSYEQYV.

This clone came up a few times. The chain carries TRBV7-8 and TRBJ2-4; no clear D gene. V was clipped by 5 bases and J by 0 bases, with 23 bases between them. This CDR3 is 19 amino acids long. Germline V CDR1 and CDR2: SGHVS, FQNEAQ. CDR3 in DNA: TGTGCCAGCAGCCCCCAACAGAGAACAACAACCTTAGCCAAAAACATTCAGTACTTC. This translates into CASSPQQRTTTLAKNIQYF. Full variable domain (outside the CDR3, taken from reference TRBV7-8 and TRBJ2-4): GAGVSQSPRYKVAKRGQDVALRCDPISGHVSLFWYQQALGQGPEFLTYFQNEAQLDKSGLPSDRFFAERPEGSVSTLKIQRTQQEDSAVYLCASSPQQRTTTLAKNIQYFGAGTRLSVL.

The chain couples TRBV30 to TRBJ1-1, with D possibly TRBD1 on 6 matching bases. Germline V CDR1 and CDR2: GTSNPN, SVGIG (reference sequence). Trimming pared 7 bases from V and 1 base from J, leaving 22 bases between. CDR3 length equals 16 residues. CDR3 bases: TGTGCCTTCCACATTGGACAGCTTCTAAAGAACACTGAAGCTTTCTTT. Translation gives CAFHIGQLLKNTEAFF.

J is TRBJ1-1 and V is TRBV6-1; tentatively, D is TRBD1 (6 bases). Germline CDR1 and CDR2: MNHNS and SASEGT. The CDR3 has 12 amino acids. The germline V and J ends were trimmed by 5 bases and 11 bases, with 15 bases remaining between them. The CDR3 sequence: CASSSWTDRAFF. The CDR3 DNA reads as TGTGCCAGCAGTTCTTGGACAGATCGTGCTTTCTTT.

V gene TRBV7-3 combines with J gene TRBJ2-3; D is undetermined. CDR1 and CDR2 (germline): SGHTA, FQGTGA. With 5 bases removed from V and 4 bases from J, the gap between germline ends came to 10 bases. The CDR3 has 13 residues. CDR3 sequence (DNA): TGTGCCAGCAGCCGCTCTGGGCCAGATACGCAGTATTTT. This translates into CASSRSGPDTQYF. Complete variable domain (other parts from reference TRBV7-3 and TRBJ2-3): GAGVSQTPSNKVTEKGKYVELRCDPISGHTALYWYRQSLGQGPEFLIYFQGTGAADDSGLPNDRFFAVRPEGSVSTLKIQRTERGDSAVYLCASSRSGPDTQYFGPGTRLTVL.

J is TRBJ2-7 and V is TRBV5-6, with D tentatively TRBD2 (5 bases). Trimming took off 5 bases at V and 2 bases at J, with 17 bases between the two ends. There are 15 residues in the CDR3. CDR1 is SGHDT and CDR2 is YYEEEE in the germline V gene. The CDR3 sequence: CASRTFGGGPYEQYV. The CDR3 region has the DNA TGTGCCAGCAGGACCTTTGGCGGAGGCCCCTACGAGCAGTACGTC.

This clone was seen once. The chain couples TRBV2 to TRBJ2-5; 10 nucleotides agree with TRBD2. The CDR3 extends over 14 amino acids. CDR1 and CDR2 (germline): SNHLY, FYNNEI. The junction had 4 bases not matched to a gene; V was cut back by 5 bases and J by 4 bases. DNA of the CDR3: TGTGCCAGCAGTAGCGGGGGGGCGGGAGAGACCCAGTACTTC. Its translation: CASSSGGAGETQYF.

The chain uses TRBV5-4 and TRBJ2-1; D remains ambiguous. Germline CDR1 SGHNT, CDR2 YYREEE (reference sequence). V shed 2 bases and J shed 1 base, with 10 bases lying between them. The CDR3 has 15 amino acids. CDR3 amino acids: CASSLEIPSYNEQFF. CDR3 bases: TGTGCCAGCAGCTTAGAGATTCCTTCCTACAATGAGCAGTTCTTC.

The chain joins TRBV5-1 to TRBJ2-1; 8 bases line up with TRBD2. CDR1 is SGHRS and CDR2 is YFSETQ in the germline V gene. Germline trimming cut 0 bases from V and 10 bases from J; bases unmatched to any gene: 12. The CDR3 contains 16 residues. The DNA for the CDR3 is TGCGCCAGCAGCTTGGTTAGCGGGATATCTAAGGGGGAGCAGTTCTTC. As protein: CASSLVSGISKGEQFF.

This clone came up a few times. V usage is TRBV5-6 and J usage is TRBJ1-4, with 7 bases fitting TRBD1. Trimming took 4 bases from V and 3 from J; bases not matched to a gene: 3. CDR1 is SGHDT and CDR2 is YYEEEE in the germline V gene. This CDR3 contains 14 residues. CDR3 amino acids: CASSLGTANEKLFF. The CDR3 DNA is TGTGCCAGCAGCCTGGGGACAGCTAATGAAAAACTGTTTTTT.

The rearrangement uses TRBV7-9 and TRBJ2-2; 7 bases map to TRBD2. V shed 5 bases, J shed 2 bases, and the junction held 8 bases outside the gene matches. The CDR3 runs to 16 residues. CDR1 SEHNR and CDR2 FQNEAQ come from the germline V gene (reference sequence). As DNA, the CDR3 is TGTGCCAGCAGCACACCCGGGACTACAAACACCGGGGAGCTGTTTTTT. Translating it yields CASSTPGTTNTGELFF.

This rearrangement joins TRBV2 to TRBJ2-1; D might be TRBD2 (5 bases). Germline CDR1 is SNHLY and CDR2 is FYNNEI. This CDR3 has 13 residues. Trimming took 6 bases from V and 4 from J, leaving 10 bases between them. CDR3 in amino acids: CASRVLVYNEQFF. CDR3 bases: TGTGCCAGCAGGGTACTAGTTTACAATGAGCAGTTCTTC.

The chain couples TRBV7-8 to TRBJ1-1; D is unresolved. Germline-derived CDR1 and CDR2 are SGHVS and FQNEAQ. The CDR3 is made up of 13 amino acids. The V and J ends lost 2 bases and 7 bases respectively, with 11 bases between them. CDR3 residues: CASSLLASGEAFF. DNA of the CDR3: TGTGCCAGCAGCTTATTAGCGTCCGGTGAAGCTTTCTTT.

The rearrangement joins TRBV28 to TRBJ1-6, with 8 bases matching TRBD1. Germline-derived CDR1 and CDR2 are MDHEN and SYDVKM. There are 14 residues in the CDR3. Trimming at V came to 6 bases and at J to 9 bases, leaving 7 bases not matched to a gene. CDR3 residues: CASSSGQGGSPLHF. CDR3 DNA sequence: TGTGCCAGCAGCTCTGGACAGGGTGGTTCACCCCTCCACTTT.

This clone was observed a handful of times. The chain recombines TRBV7-2 with TRBJ2-1; D might be TRBD2 (6 bases). Germline loops: CDR1 SGHTA, CDR2 FQGNSA. The CDR3 contains 14 residues. Trimming stripped 5 bases from V and 13 bases from J, with 21 bases between. The CDR3 reads CASSPQPSVGSQFF. In DNA, the CDR3 is TGTGCCAGCAGCCCACAGCCTAGCGTCGGTAGTCAGTTCTTC.

The CDR3, as DNA: TGTGCCAGCAGTCCCCCGGGTGGGCCCCAGCATTTT. This codes for CASSPPGGPQHF. The chain links TRBV7-7 to TRBJ1-5; D call uncertain. The CDR3 covers 12 residues. Germline assignment: CDR1 SSHAT and CDR2 FNYEAQ (reference sequence). The V end lost 6 bases, the J end lost 9 bases, and 12 bases lay between the germline ends.

The gene calls are TRBV30 and TRBJ1-6, with TRBD1 matching 10 bases. Germline CDR1 is GTSNPN and CDR2 is SVGIG (reference sequence). The CDR3 extends over 13 amino acids. V was pared by 6 bases and J by 7 bases, with 3 bases of the junction left unmatched. In DNA form, the CDR3 reads TGTGCCTGCGGACAGGGGGGAAATTCACCCCTCCACTTT. It codes for CACGQGGNSPLHF.

This clone was counted a few times. The chain employs TRBV15 and TRBJ1-5; no definite D call. Trimming left V 1 base short and J 0 bases short, with 7 bases between. The germline CDR1 and CDR2 sequences are LNHNV and YYDKDF (reference sequence). The CDR3 runs to 15 residues. In nucleotides, the CDR3 is TGTGCCACCAGCAGAGTCACGGGTAGCAATCAGCCCCAGCATTTT. Protein sequence: CATSRVTGSNQPQHF.